What follows are 13 T cell receptor beta chains derived from one specimen sequenced in a study of T cell responses to AZD1222 COVID-19 vaccine. Method: immunoSEQ multiplex PCR; TCRdb's copy keeps in-frame clones and lacks some. The data show more than 150,000 clones, with 85% to 95% seen just once and more than 1.5% held by the top ten. This specimen was peripheral blood, taken 28 days after the second AZD1222 dose. These receptor sequences come from an adult who received the AZD1222 COVID-19 vaccine.

This clone was seen just once. The J gene is TRBJ2-7, the V gene TRBV19; the match to TRBD1 covers 11 bases. The junction had 3 bases not matched to a gene; V was cut back by 6 bases and J by 2 bases. Germline V gene lookup returns CDR1 LNHDA and CDR2 SQIVND (reference sequence). The CDR3 length is 14 residues. CDR3 DNA sequence: TGTGCCAGTAGGGACAGGGGGCGAGCCTACGAGCAGTACTTC. It is translated as CASRDRGRAYEQYF.

V gene TRBV5-1 combines with J gene TRBJ1-2; 10 bases fit TRBD1. Germline loops: CDR1 SGHRS, CDR2 YFSETQ. The trim removed 4 bases at V and 4 bases at J, leaving 4 bases unmatched. The CDR3 has 14 residues. The CDR3 coding sequence is TGCGCCAGCAGCCGGGACAGGGGTTTCTATGGCTACACCTTC. Translation: CASSRDRGFYGYTF. The full variable domain, completed using reference TRBV5-1 and TRBJ1-2, is KAGVTQTPRYLIKTRGQQVTLSCSPISGHRSVSWYQQTPGQGLQFLFEYFSETQRNKGNFPGRFSGRQFSNSRSEMNVSTLELGDSALYLCASSRDRGFYGYTFGSGTRLTVV.

The chain joins TRBV29-1 to TRBJ2-6; no firm D call. Germline assignment: CDR1 SQVTM and CDR2 ANQGSEA. CDR3 length: 15 residues. V shed 6 bases and J shed 0 bases, with 12 bases lying between them. CDR3 in amino acids: CSVSQGRSGANVLTF. CDR3 DNA: TGCAGCGTCTCACAAGGCCGCTCTGGGGCCAACGTCCTGACTTTC.

V gene TRBV7-9 combines with J gene TRBJ2-7; 10 bases match TRBD2. The CDR3 totals 19 residues. Germline CDR1 is SEHNR and CDR2 is FQNEAQ (reference sequence). Germline trimming cut 2 bases from V and 0 bases from J; bases unmatched to any gene: 13. The CDR3, as DNA: TGTGCCAGCAGCTTACGGTCCCCGACTAGCGGGCCTAACTCCTACGAGCAGTACTTC. As protein: CASSLRSPTSGPNSYEQYF.

This sequence joins TRBV5-1 and TRBJ2-1, with D possibly being TRBD2 (5 bases). The germline V gene encodes CDR1 SGHRS and CDR2 YFSETQ. Trimming left V 1 base short and J 0 bases short, with 8 bases between. This CDR3 has 15 amino acids. Written as DNA, the CDR3 is TGCGCCAGCAGCTTGTCCGGGAACTCCTACAATGAGCAGTTCTTC. Translation: CASSLSGNSYNEQFF.

The chain employs TRBV28 and TRBJ2-3, with 14 positions matching TRBD2. The V segment lost 5 bases and the J segment 4 bases; nucleotides outside the gene matches: 11. The CDR3 spans 18 residues. In germline, CDR1 is MDHEN, CDR2 SYDVKM. The CDR3, as DNA: TGTGCCAGCAGTCCCTCGACTAGCGGGGGGGTGGGATCAGATACGCAGTATTTT. Protein product: CASSPSTSGGVGSDTQYF.

The chain links TRBV7-2 to TRBJ1-2; no clear D gene. Looked up from germline, CDR1 is SGHTA and CDR2 is FQGNSA. Trimming took off 5 bases at V and 4 bases at J, with 11 bases between the two ends. The CDR3 is made up of 13 amino acids. The chain's CDR3 is CASSPARSYGYTF. The CDR3 region has the DNA TGTGCCAGCAGCCCCGCCCGTTCCTATGGCTACACCTTC.

The chain uses TRBV4-3 and TRBJ1-2; 12 bases agree with TRBD1. Germline V gives CDR1 LGHNA, CDR2 YSLEER. This CDR3 spans 21 amino acids. Unmatched junction bases numbered 19, after V lost 4 bases and J lost 1 base. CDR3: CASSLTFLPGTGGSINYGYTF. DNA of the CDR3: TGCGCCAGCAGCCTAACCTTTCTACCCGGGACAGGGGGCAGCATTAACTATGGCTACACCTTC.

This rearrangement joins TRBV7-9 to TRBJ2-7; D unresolved. V was trimmed by 5 bases and J by 1 base, leaving 12 bases between them. Per germline, CDR1 SEHNR and CDR2 FQNEAQ (reference sequence). The CDR3 contains 14 residues. In nucleotides, the CDR3 is TGTGCCAGCAGCCCAGGATACCTTTCCTACGAGCAGTACTTC. This translates into CASSPGYLSYEQYF. The full variable domain, its missing parts supplied by reference TRBV7-9 and TRBJ2-7, is DTGVSQNPRHKITKRGQNVTFRCDPISEHNRLYWYRQTLGQGPEFLTYFQNEAQLEKSRLLSDRFSAERPKGSFSTLEIQRTEQGDSAMYLCASSPGYLSYEQYFGPGTRLTVT.

The chain is built from TRBV5-4 and TRBJ2-3, with TRBD1 as a possible D gene (6 bases). The CDR3 is 15 amino acids. The germline gives CDR1 SGHNT, CDR2 YYREEE (reference sequence). Trimming cost V 4 bases and J 0 bases, with 12 bases left between them. The CDR3 loop reads CASSRDTPSTDTQYF. The CDR3 DNA follows: TGTGCCAGCAGCCGGGACACCCCTAGCACAGATACGCAGTATTTT.

The CDR3 bases are TGTGCCAGCAGATACAGAGCCGGGGAGCTGTTTTTT. This gives the protein CASRYRAGELFF. V usage is TRBV12-3 or TRBV12-4 and J usage is TRBJ2-2; D remains ambiguous. This CDR3 region has 12 residues. V lost 6 bases and J 6 bases, leaving 8 bases between the germline ends.

This clone came up once. The gene calls are TRBV18 and TRBJ1-1; no clear D. This CDR3 comprises 12 residues. Germline V gene data show CDR1 as KGHSH and CDR2 as LQKENI. V was shortened by 3 bases and J by 9 bases, with 11 bases between the two germline ends. The CDR3 DNA follows: TGTGCCAGCTCACCTCCGAGCAGAAAAGCTTTCTTT. Protein product: CASSPPSRKAFF.

V and J are TRBV6-5 and TRBJ2-2; the D gene is possibly TRBD2 (5 bases). CDR1 MNHEY and CDR2 SVGAGI come from the germline V gene. With 6 bases removed from V and 3 bases from J, the gap between germline ends came to 11 bases. The CDR3 is made up of 14 amino acids. In DNA, the CDR3 is TGTGCCAGCAGAGAGAGGGCGGACACCGGGGAGCTGTTTTTT. Translation: CASRERADTGELFF.